Listed below are T cell receptor beta chains from one sample, sequenced in a study of response to subunit inactivated influenza vaccine. TCRdb itself ran the RT-PCR reads through MiXCR, one entry per CDR3 protein. Of fewer than 800,000 distinct CDR3 sequences detected, about a sixth appear once; the ten largest clones hold around 10%. The sample here was PBMCs from blood, taken about 13 days after vaccination. The receptors here all came from a man between 45 and 60 years old who received an inactivated influenza vaccine. The CDR3 runs from the conserved cysteine through the conserved F or W. D genes are given only for firm matches. Clone size is shown for a subset of rows, as once, few, many or a class of expanded clone.

TRBJ1-1,TRBD1,few,15,TRBV28,TGTGCCACCACAGCAGGGGGCGTCATGAACACTGAAGCTTTCTTT,CATTAGGVMNTEAFF
TRBJ1-1,NA,few,18,TRBV25-1,TGTGCCAGCAGCCCCGCGATTGGGGGGCAAAGGGTGAACACTGAAGCTTTCTTT,CASSPAIGGQRVNTEAFF
TRBJ1-1,NA,few,13,TRBV5-1,TGCGCCAGCAGCTTGCACAGCGACACTGAAGCTTTCTTT,CASSLHSDTEAFF
TRBJ2-5,TRBD1,NA,14,TRBV20-1,TGCAGTGCTAGACAGGGGGCTCAGGGGGAGACCCAGTACTTC,CSARQGAQGETQYF
TRBJ2-3,NA,NA,20,TRBV4-3,TGCGCCAGCAGCCAAGATGTAGTGTGGATGGGAGACCCTAGCACAGATACGCAGTATTTT,CASSQDVVWMGDPSTDTQYF
TRBJ1-6,NA,NA,12,TRBV6-5,TGTGCCAGCAGTTACGTTAATTCACCCCTCCACTTT,CASSYVNSPLHF
TRBJ2-5,TRBD2,few,16,TRBV4-2,TGTGCCAGCAGCCAATTTGAGCGGGAGGAACAAGAGACCCAGTACTTC,CASSQFEREEQETQYF
TRBJ2-1,TRBD1,few,15,TRBV5-5,TGTGCCAGCAGCTTGCAGGACAGGGCCTACAATGAGCAGTTCTTC,CASSLQDRAYNEQFF
TRBJ2-3,NA,NA,15,TRBV5-1,TGCGCCAGCAGCCCTCAACCCCGGGGGACAGATACGCAGTATTTT,CASSPQPRGTDTQYF
TRBJ2-1,NA,few,15,TRBV7-2,TGTGCCAGCAGCTTAGTGCAGGGTATCTACAATGAGCAGTTCTTC,CASSLVQGIYNEQFF
TRBJ2-7,NA,NA,14,TRBV6-2/TRBV6-3,TGTGCCAGCAGACATTTGACAGGGAGGTTGAAGCAGTACTTC,CASRHLTGRLKQYF
TRBJ2-5,NA,few,10,TRBV7-2,TGTGCCAGCGGATCAGGCACCCAGTACTTC,CASGSGTQYF
TRBJ2-1,NA,NA,16,TRBV20-1,TGCAGTGCTAGAGAGCAAAGGATAGCGGACCACAATGAGCAGTTCTTC,CSAREQRIADHNEQFF
TRBJ2-1,NA,NA,13,TRBV29-1,TGCAGCGTAGAGGACAGCGTCTACAATGAGCAGTTCTTC,CSVEDSVYNEQFF
TRBJ2-1,TRBD2,many,15,TRBV12-3/TRBV12-4,TGTGCCAGCAGTGTTACTAGCGGCCCCTACAATGAGCAGTTCTTC,CASSVTSGPYNEQFF
TRBJ2-7,NA,many,12,TRBV29-1,TGCAGCGCCTCAAGGGGGGCTGACGAGCAGTACTTC,CSASRGADEQYF
TRBJ2-7,NA,NA,16,TRBV6-1,TGTGCCAGCAGTCCCCAGCTTGCGATGACGGCCTACGAGCAGTACTTC,CASSPQLAMTAYEQYF
TRBJ2-5,TRBD1,many,14,TRBV5-1,TGCGCCAGCAGCCCGGGACAGCTTCAAGAGACCCAGTACTTC,CASSPGQLQETQYF
TRBJ2-1,NA,few,13,TRBV18,TGTGCCAGCTCGACTATGAGCGGCGATGAGCAGTTCTTC,CASSTMSGDEQFF
TRBJ2-7,TRBD1,NA,14,TRBV28,TGTGCCAGCAGTTCTCCCGGGACAGGGGACGAGCAGTACTTC,CASSSPGTGDEQYF
TRBJ2-3,NA,many,16,TRBV5-1,TGCGCCAGCAGCCTGGAGACGGGACTTAGCACAGATACGCAGTATTTT,CASSLETGLSTDTQYF
TRBJ2-7,TRBD2,NA,16,TRBV4-2,TGTGCCAGCAGCCAGGGGAGAGCGGGAGGGGTGCACGAGCAGTACTTC,CASSQGRAGGVHEQYF
TRBJ2-3,NA,NA,14,TRBV6-1,TGTGCCAGCAGGGTGCGGGGTAGCACAGATACGCAGTATTTT,CASRVRGSTDTQYF
TRBJ2-5,TRBD1,NA,14,TRBV5-1,TGCGCCAGCAGCGGGGGACAGCCTCAAGAGACCCAGTACTTC,CASSGGQPQETQYF
TRBJ1-5,NA,few,14,TRBV7-2,TGTGCCAGCAGCTTAGGCACAGATAATCAGCCCCAGCATTTT,CASSLGTDNQPQHF
TRBJ2-3,NA,many,15,TRBV18,TGTGCCAGCTCACCTGGACGGGGGACGCGGGATACGCAGTATTTT,CASSPGRGTRDTQYF
TRBJ2-5,TRBD2,few,15,TRBV5-1,TGCGCCAGCAGCTTGGTAGGGACTACCCAAGAGACCCAGTACTTC,CASSLVGTTQETQYF
TRBJ1-3,NA,few,14,TRBV5-1,TGCGCCAGCAGCTTGACAGGGCCTGGAAACACCATATATTTT,CASSLTGPGNTIYF
TRBJ2-4,TRBD2,NA,20,TRBV4-2,TGTGCCAGCAGCCAAGATCTTAGGCTAGCGGGGCGACTAGCCAAAAACATTCAGTACTTC,CASSQDLRLAGRLAKNIQYF
TRBJ2-5,TRBD1,few,15,TRBV28,TGTGCCAGCAGTTCACCACAGGGGAAGCAAGAGACCCAGTACTTC,CASSSPQGKQETQYF
TRBJ2-3,NA,NA,17,TRBV6-1,TGTGCCAGCAGTAGCCTTGGAGGAGGTGTAGGCTCAGATACGCAGTATTTT,CASSSLGGGVGSDTQYF
TRBJ2-7,TRBD2,NA,19,TRBV12-3/TRBV12-4,TGTGCCAGCAGTTTAGGGTTTTGGGCGGGGGGTACGAGCTCCTACGAGCAGTACTTC,CASSLGFWAGGTSSYEQYF
TRBJ2-3,NA,few,15,TRBV7-2,TGTGCCAGCAGCCCACGGACAGAAAGCACAGATACGCAGTATTTT,CASSPRTESTDTQYF
TRBJ2-3,TRBD2,few,14,TRBV5-1,TGCGCCAGCAGCCTGGGACTAGATGGGGATACGCAGTATTTT,CASSLGLDGDTQYF
TRBJ2-1,NA,few,14,TRBV15,TGTGCCACCAGCGGAGGGACTTTCCCCAATGAGCAGTTCTTC,CATSGGTFPNEQFF
TRBJ1-2,NA,few,14,TRBV5-6,TGTGCCAGCAGCCGGGAGGGGTCAAACTATGGCTACACCTTC,CASSREGSNYGYTF
TRBJ2-1,TRBD2,few,22,TRBV20-1,TGCAGTGCTAGAGATTATTTGGGAAAGGGGACTAGCGGGCCACGCTCCTACAATGAGCAGTTCTTC,CSARDYLGKGTSGPRSYNEQFF
TRBJ2-4,NA,NA,14,TRBV20-1,TGCAGTGCTAGAGCCGTTGGCGGAAAAAACATTCAGTACTTC,CSARAVGGKNIQYF
TRBJ2-2,TRBD2,few,18,TRBV4-2,TGTGCCAGCAGCCAAGAGGGACTAGCGGGAGTCTTCACCGGGGAGCTGTTTTTT,CASSQEGLAGVFTGELFF
TRBJ2-7,TRBD1,few,12,TRBV29-1,TGCAGCGTCTCGACAGGGTCCTACGAGCAGTACTTC,CSVSTGSYEQYF
TRBJ2-7,TRBD2,NA,13,TRBV20-1,TGCAGTACACAGGGACTAGCGGCTTACGAGCAGTACTTC,CSTQGLAAYEQYF
TRBJ1-3,NA,NA,15,TRBV4-1,TGCGCCAGCAGCTCCCATCGCGGGTCTGGAAACACCATATATTTT,CASSSHRGSGNTIYF
TRBJ1-2,TRBD1,few,15,TRBV7-2,TGTGCCAGCAGCTTAGGGACAGGGGGCAACTATGGCTACACCTTC,CASSLGTGGNYGYTF
TRBJ1-1,NA,many,15,TRBV10-2,TGCGCCAGTAAACAGGGCCCCCTCATGAACACTGAAGCTTTCTTT,CASKQGPLMNTEAFF
TRBJ2-1,TRBD2,few,17,TRBV7-8,TGTGCCAGCAGCTCTATAGGGACTAGCGGACAATTTGGGGAGCAGTTCTTC,CASSSIGTSGQFGEQFF
TRBJ2-2,NA,few,13,TRBV5-1,TGCGCCAGCAGCATCAGGGAGGACGGGGAGCTGTTTTTT,CASSIREDGELFF
TRBJ2-1,NA,many,12,TRBV29-1,TGCAGCGTTGACCTCGGGATCGGTGAGCAGTTCTTC,CSVDLGIGEQFF
TRBJ2-7,NA,NA,13,TRBV6-2/TRBV6-3,TGTGCCAGCAGCCCGGACCCACTGGAGGAGCAGTACTTC,CASSPDPLEEQYF